The rows below give T cell receptor beta chains drawn from one sample of a study of cytomegalovirus exposure and HLA in healthy donors. Data came from immunoSEQ multiplex PCR; TCRdb stores just in-frame clones and leaves some out. The sample carries hundreds of thousands of clones, around 80% recorded once. Sequencing input: PBMCs. Receptor source: a woman aged 60 to 75 in good health and CMV-seropositive. Each CDR3 is given with its conserved first and last residue. Each record gives: J gene, D gene, V gene, clone size, CDR3 protein, CDR3 DNA. The D gene is left open where the match is weak. Not every row has a clone size; where given, it reads once, few, many or a size class.

J gene: TRBJ1-1
D gene: TRBD1
V gene: TRBV9
clone size: -
CDR3 protein: CASSVQGAGVNTEAFF
CDR3 DNA: TGTGCCAGCAGCGTACAGGGGGCGGGTGTGAACACTGAAGCTTTCTTT

J gene: TRBJ1-1
D gene: -
V gene: TRBV9
clone size: -
CDR3 protein: CASSAQISNTEAFF
CDR3 DNA: TGTGCCAGCAGCGCGCAGATTTCGAACACTGAAGCTTTCTTT

J gene: TRBJ2-7
D gene: TRBD1
V gene: TRBV6-5
clone size: -
CDR3 protein: CASSYSGTGFEQYF
CDR3 DNA: TGTGCCAGCAGTTACTCTGGGACAGGGTTCGAGCAGTACTTC

J gene: TRBJ2-7
D gene: -
V gene: TRBV27
clone size: -
CDR3 protein: CASSTAYSYEQYF
CDR3 DNA: TGTGCCAGCAGTACAGCTTACTCCTACGAGCAGTACTTC

J gene: TRBJ2-2
D gene: TRBD1
V gene: TRBV4-3
clone size: -
CDR3 protein: CASSLRDRGPRELFF
CDR3 DNA: TGCGCCAGCAGCCTCCGGGACAGGGGACCACGGGAGCTGTTTTTT

J gene: TRBJ1-3
D gene: -
V gene: TRBV28
clone size: once
CDR3 protein: CASSPPVRDSGNTIYF
CDR3 DNA: TGTGCCAGCAGTCCCCCTGTCCGGGACTCTGGAAACACCATATATTTT

J gene: TRBJ2-1
D gene: TRBD2
V gene: TRBV6-1
clone size: -
CDR3 protein: CASSTSGSLNEQFF
CDR3 DNA: TGTGCCAGCAGTACTAGCGGGAGTCTTAATGAGCAGTTCTTC

J gene: TRBJ1-1
D gene: -
V gene: TRBV5-1
clone size: -
CDR3 protein: CASSLLGATEAFF
CDR3 DNA: TGCGCCAGCAGCTTGTTGGGGGCCACTGAAGCTTTCTTT

J gene: TRBJ1-1
D gene: -
V gene: TRBV6-1
clone size: -
CDR3 protein: CASSEGPGIVTEAFF
CDR3 DNA: TGTGCCAGCAGTGAAGGGCCAGGGATTGTGACTGAAGCTTTCTTT

J gene: TRBJ1-1
D gene: -
V gene: TRBV29-1
clone size: -
CDR3 protein: CSGSLGQEAFF
CDR3 DNA: TGCAGCGGCTCCCTGGGGCAGGAAGCTTTCTTT